The 26 T cell receptor beta chains below come from one sample, sequenced in a study of PD-L1 blockade in urothelial cancer. TCRdb's copy holds only in-frame clones and misses some; the assay was immunoSEQ multiplex PCR. The sample has about 50,000 clones, roughly 84% seen once. Noted time point: peripheral blood 6 weeks after treatment start. The sample here was PBMCs, taken around atezolizumab (anti-PD-L1) treatment. The receptors shown here come from a man aged 45-60 years with urothelial cancer.

The V call is TRBV6-5, the J call TRBJ2-3; a possible D gene is TRBD2 (7 bases). V was cut by 3 bases and J by 0 bases, with 13 bases left in between. This CDR3 spans 16 amino acids. Germline V lookup: CDR1 MNHEY, CDR2 SVGAGI. CDR3 sequence: CASSYLGGASTDTQYF. The CDR3 DNA follows: TGTGCCAGCAGTTATTTGGGGGGGGCCAGCACAGATACGCAGTATTTT.

This chain uses TRBV6-5 with TRBJ1-4; D is uncertain. The CDR3 has 15 residues. The germline gives CDR1 MNHEY, CDR2 SVGAGI. The V and J ends lost 0 bases and 7 bases respectively, with 12 bases between them. CDR3 coding DNA: TGTGCCAGCAGTTACTCCCCTAAGCCGGGTGAAAAACTGTTTTTT. Translating it yields CASSYSPKPGEKLFF.

The chain uses TRBV11-3 and TRBJ2-1; 10 bases are shared with TRBD1. Per the germline V gene, CDR1 is SGHNT and CDR2 is YENEEA. V trimming: 6 bases; J trimming: 3 bases; junction bases outside the gene matches: 8. The CDR3 extends over 16 amino acids. The CDR3, as DNA: TGTGCCAGCAGTCGAAGGACAGGGGGTTACTACAATGAGCAGTTCTTC. Its protein is CASSRRTGGYYNEQFF. Based on the CDR3 plus reference TRBV11-3 and TRBJ2-1, the full variable domain is EAGVVQSPRYKIIEKKQPVAFWCNPISGHNTLYWYLQNLGQGPELLIRYENEEAVDDSQLPKDRFSAERLKGVDSTLKIQPAELGDSAVYLCASSRRTGGYYNEQFFGPGTRLTVL.

The V gene is TRBV5-1, the J gene TRBJ1-1, with a tentative D call TRBD1 (5 bases). CDR3 size: 15 residues. Trimming removed 0 bases from V and 4 bases from J, with 13 bases in between. Germline CDR1 reads SGHRS; CDR2 reads YFSETQ. The CDR3 is CASSLVSGSGTEAFF. CDR3 nucleotide sequence: TGCGCCAGCAGCTTGGTATCAGGGTCGGGCACTGAAGCTTTCTTT.

The chain recombines TRBV6-5 with TRBJ2-5, with 9 bases that match TRBD2. The CDR3 has 16 residues. CDR1 MNHEY and CDR2 SVGAGI come from the germline V gene. V was clipped by 4 bases and J by 7 bases; unmatched bases: 13. The CDR3 sequence: CASSLGAGGPTGTQYF. CDR3 nucleotides: TGTGCCAGCAGTTTAGGCGCGGGAGGGCCCACAGGGACCCAGTACTTC.

The gene calls are TRBV27 and TRBJ2-7, with no clear D. This CDR3 region has 14 residues. Germline values: CDR1 MNHEY, CDR2 SMNVEV (reference sequence). Trimming shortened V by 0 bases and J by 3 bases, and 9 bases separated the two germline ends. The CDR3 spells CASSLSSRIYEQYF. Written as DNA, the CDR3 is TGTGCCAGCAGTTTATCTTCCAGAATCTACGAGCAGTACTTC.

Points on this clone: One end of the junction varies from germline; a read error may be responsible. The chain recombines TRBV11-2 with TRBJ2-3; TRBD2 is a possible D gene (5 bases). This CDR3 has 13 residues. Germline V gene data show CDR1 as SGHAT and CDR2 as FQNNGV. The CDR3 reads CASKGASTDTQYF. DNA of the CDR3: TGTGCTAGCAAGGGAGCTAGCACAGATACGCAGTATTTT.

In this sample, this clone turned up a few times. V and J are TRBV5-1 and TRBJ1-1; D gene unclear. Trimming stripped 0 bases from V and 6 bases from J, with 9 bases between. Germline V gives CDR1 SGHRS, CDR2 YFSETQ. This CDR3 is built from 13 residues. CDR3 DNA: TGCGCCAGCAGCTTGGCCGGGTACGCTGAAGCTTTCTTT. Translated: CASSLAGYAEAFF.

Concerning this clone: At one end the junction does not follow the germline gene, possibly because of a read error. The chain employs TRBV4-3 and TRBJ2-1; 11 nucleotides agree with TRBD2. The CDR3 totals 18 residues. Looked up from germline, CDR1 is LGHNA and CDR2 is YSLEER. CDR3 loop: CASSKDWGLADVYNEQFF. The CDR3 nucleotides read TGCGCCAGCAGCAAAGATTGGGGACTAGCGGATGTCTACAATGAGCAGTTCTTC.

The rearrangement links TRBV9 to TRBJ2-5; TRBD2 matches at 10 bases. The length of the CDR3 is 14 residues. J was trimmed by 2 bases and V by 5 bases; bases with no gene match: 3. The V gene's germline CDR1 is SGDLS and CDR2 YYNGEE. The CDR3 bases are TGTGCCAGCAGTAGCGGGAGGATACAAGAGACCCAGTACTTC. Translated: CASSSGRIQETQYF.

The rearrangement joins TRBV10-1 to TRBJ2-1; 13 bases map to TRBD2. Germline CDR1 and CDR2: WNHNN and SYGVQD (reference sequence). The ends lost 2 bases at V and 9 bases at J; junction bases unmatched: 7. This CDR3 region has 16 residues. CDR3 nucleotides: TGCGCCAGCAGTGAGATGGGACTAGCGGGGAGATCTGAGCAGTTCTTC. Translated: CASSEMGLAGRSEQFF.

V and J are TRBV5-6 and TRBJ1-2, with 7 nucleotides matching TRBD1. In germline, CDR1 is SGHDT, CDR2 YYEEEE. Trimming took 9 bases from V and 6 from J; bases not matched to a gene: 8. This CDR3 has 12 residues. As DNA, the CDR3 is TGTGCCACCAGAACAGGGGCGGATGGCTACACCTTC. As protein: CATRTGADGYTF.

The chain is built from TRBV28 and TRBJ2-1, with D tentatively TRBD2 (6 bases). The CDR3 contains 14 residues. From germline, CDR1 is MDHEN and CDR2 SYDVKM. Trimming took off 4 bases at V and 8 bases at J, with 15 bases between the two ends. The CDR3, as DNA: TGTGCCAGCAGTTCTGGAGGAGGGCCCCATGAGCAGTTCTTC. Encoded protein: CASSSGGGPHEQFF.

The chain carries TRBV6-1 and TRBJ2-3, with a possible D match to TRBD2 (5 bases). Germline CDR1 is MNHNS and CDR2 is SASEGT. Trimming removed 6 bases at V and 2 bases at J, with 12 bases between. CDR3 length equals 14 residues. Written as DNA, the CDR3 is TGTGCCAGCAGGCGGGCGGTAACCACAGATACGCAGTATTTT. Translation: CASRRAVTTDTQYF.

The gene calls are TRBV5-8 and TRBJ2-7, with 8 bases matching TRBD1. The CDR3 extends over 17 amino acids. V was clipped by 4 bases and J by 2 bases; unmatched bases: 14. In germline, CDR1 is SGHTS, CDR2 YDEGEE. In nucleotides, the CDR3 is TGTGCCAGCAGCCAGGTAACAGGGGGGAGTCCGACCTACGAGCAGTACTTC. Encoded protein: CASSQVTGGSPTYEQYF.

The chain is built from TRBV19 and TRBJ2-1; D gene uncertain. Germline V gene sequence: CDR1 LNHDA, CDR2 SQIVND (reference sequence). With 4 bases removed from V and 4 bases from J, the gap between germline ends came to 2 bases. The CDR3 spans 11 residues. The CDR3: CASSTYNEQFF. In DNA, the CDR3 is TGTGCCAGTAGTACTTACAATGAGCAGTTCTTC. The variable domain in full, with the rest retrieved from reference TRBV19 and TRBJ2-1, is DGGITQSPKYLFRKEGQNVTLSCEQNLNHDAMYWYRQDPGQGLRLIYYSQIVNDFQKGDIAEGYSVSREKKESFPLTVTSAQKNPTAFYLCASSTYNEQFFGPGTRLTVL.

The chain uses TRBV7-3 and TRBJ2-1; D ambiguous. Germline loops: CDR1 SGHTA, CDR2 FQGTGA. The V end lost 2 bases, the J end lost 4 bases, and 12 bases lay between the germline ends. CDR3 size: 15 residues. The CDR3 DNA sequence: TGTGCCAGCAGCTTAGGCAGGCCCCCTTACAATGAGCAGTTCTTC. Protein product: CASSLGRPPYNEQFF.

The genes are TRBV28 and TRBJ1-5; 9 nucleotides match TRBD1. V was pared by 2 bases and J by 4 bases, with 12 bases of the junction left unmatched. This CDR3 spans 18 amino acids. Germline CDR1 reads MDHEN; CDR2 reads SYDVKM. CDR3 protein: CASSLPKIWTGANQPQHF. For the CDR3, the DNA is TGTGCCAGCAGTTTACCAAAGATCTGGACAGGGGCGAATCAGCCCCAGCATTTT.

This chain joins TRBV4-1 and TRBJ2-2, with TRBD1 matching 8 bases. With V trimmed by 6 bases and J by 1 base, 7 bases remained unmatched. The CDR3 sequence is 16 residues long. Germline assignment: CDR1 MGHRA and CDR2 YSYEKL. The CDR3 DNA sequence: TGCGCCAGCAGTCAAACGACAGGGGTGAACACCGGGGAGCTGTTTTTT. Translated: CASSQTTGVNTGELFF.

This clone was detected only once. The rearrangement joins TRBV29-1 to TRBJ2-3; D perhaps matches TRBD1 (5 bases). The germline V gene encodes CDR1 SQVTM and CDR2 ANQGSEA. V was clipped by 4 bases and J by 0 bases, with 11 bases between them. This CDR3 contains 14 residues. CDR3 loop: CSVVVGVSTDTQYF. In DNA form, the CDR3 reads TGCAGCGTTGTGGTAGGGGTGAGCACAGATACGCAGTATTTT.

The chain employs TRBV4-1 and TRBJ1-2, with D possibly TRBD1 on 5 matching bases. The CDR3 has 14 residues. Germline V gene lookup returns CDR1 MGHRA and CDR2 YSYEKL. V shed 5 bases and J shed 3 bases, with 13 bases lying between them. The CDR3 sequence: CASSAGGVDYGYTF. CDR3 sequence (DNA): TGCGCCAGCAGCGCAGGAGGGGTGGACTATGGCTACACCTTC.

V usage is TRBV5-1 and J usage is TRBJ2-7; TRBD1 matches at 8 bases. V lost 0 bases, J lost 0 bases, and 11 bases stayed unmatched. The CDR3 runs 18 residues. The germline CDR1 and CDR2 sequences are SGHRS and YFSETQ. In nucleotides, the CDR3 is TGCGCCAGCAGCTTGGGACCCAGGGGGCTGCCGAGCTCCTACGAGCAGTACTTC. Residues: CASSLGPRGLPSSYEQYF.

This clone was recorded a few times. In DNA, the CDR3 is TGTGCCAGCAATTCAGGGTATCGGAACACTGAAGCTTTCTTT. Encoded protein: CASNSGYRNTEAFF. This rearrangement joins TRBV6-5 to TRBJ1-1; TRBD1 might be the D (5 bases). V shed 7 bases and J shed 1 base, with 13 bases lying between them. This CDR3 has 14 amino acids. Germline assignment: CDR1 MNHEY and CDR2 SVGAGI.

The chain couples TRBV9 to TRBJ2-7; 7 positions match TRBD1. V dropped 2 bases and J dropped 2; count of bases not matched to a gene: 4. Germline V gene sequence: CDR1 SGDLS, CDR2 YYNGEE. CDR3 size: 14 residues. CDR3 sequence reads: CASSVSGTAYEQYF. The CDR3 DNA is TGTGCCAGCAGCGTTTCCGGGACAGCCTACGAGCAGTACTTC.

The genes are TRBV30 and TRBJ2-7; TRBD1 agrees at 11 bases. V trimming: 3 bases; J trimming: 2 bases; junction bases outside the gene matches: 6. This CDR3 region has 15 residues. Germline assignment: CDR1 GTSNPN and CDR2 SVGIG (reference sequence). The CDR3 region has the DNA TGTGCCTGGAGCCCGGGACAGGGGGTACCCTACGAGCAGTACTTC. It is translated as CAWSPGQGVPYEQYF.

The chain uses TRBV9 and TRBJ2-2; D is unclear. V was pared by 1 base and J by 6 bases, with 10 bases between. In germline, CDR1 is SGDLS, CDR2 YYNGEE. The CDR3 covers 14 residues. The CDR3 protein is CASSVNGPAGELFF. Here the CDR3 DNA reads TGTGCCAGCAGCGTAAACGGTCCCGCCGGGGAGCTGTTTTTT.